These T cell receptor beta chains were read from a single sample in a study of identical twins. Each CDR3 protein gets one entry after TCRdb re-called the 5' RACE reads with MiXCR. Seen here are around 1.7 million distinct CDR3 sequences, about 31% observed once, and the top ten hold over 0.25%. The sequencing input was cord blood. Source of these receptors: a newborn girl in good health. Each CDR3 is given with its conserved first and last residue. Fields, in order: J gene, V gene, clone size, CDR3 protein. Expanded clones get a size class; other rows say once, few or many, or leave the size out.

>TRBJ2-1|TRBV29-1|many
CSGYSGLAPNEQFF
>TRBJ1-1|TRBV20-1|-
CSAISLRADTEAFF
>TRBJ1-4|TRBV20-1|-
CSARDSKSGEKLFF
>TRBJ2-3|TRBV12-3/TRBV12-4|few
CASSPSWAQYF
>TRBJ2-2|TRBV9|-
CASSAATGELFF
>TRBJ1-5|TRBV7-9|few
CASSSETDAQHF
>TRBJ2-1|TRBV20-1|-
CSASDPSNSRFF
>TRBJ2-1|TRBV24-1|few
CATSDLGASSDNEQFF
>-|TRBV5-4|-
CASGTRTQGTQYF
>TRBJ1-6|TRBV27|few
CASSWVGGNNSPLHF
>TRBJ2-3|TRBV28|few
CASSPPEDTQYF
>TRBJ1-2|TRBV6-2/TRBV6-3|few
CASSYDLGGYGYTF
>TRBJ2-1|TRBV20-1|-
CSARTSGKHSSYNEQFF
>TRBJ2-1|TRBV20-1|few
CSASQLAGFYNEQFF
>TRBJ1-2|TRBV5-1|few
CASSPEINYGYTF
>TRBJ2-5|TRBV24-1|-
CATSDPVVGNEQYF
>TRBJ2-7|TRBV12-3/TRBV12-4|few
CASSFRDYDYEQYF
>TRBJ2-1|TRBV7-2|-
CASSFAEGGQFF
>TRBJ2-5|TRBV3-1|-
CASSQVSSGARGETQYF
>TRBJ2-3|TRBV20-1|few
CSASGRGESTDTQYF
>TRBJ1-2|TRBV30|-
CAWSVRGRIYGYTF
>TRBJ2-3|TRBV28|few
CASSRDRERADTQYF
>TRBJ2-1|TRBV29-1|-
CSVQSPGHRFGEQFF
>TRBJ2-7|TRBV20-1|-
CSAHGAEQYF
>TRBJ2-3|TRBV7-2|few
CASSLVWGGSTDTQYF
>TRBJ2-7|TRBV20-1|-
CSARDSRTSSREQYF
>TRBJ2-7|TRBV21-1|-
CASSKRTSGGYEQYF
>TRBJ2-1|TRBV3-1|-
CASSLIAGGSEQFF
>TRBJ1-1|TRBV21-1|-
CASSKAKGPNTEAFF
>TRBJ2-3|TRBV6-1|-
CASSDCRAGTQYF
>TRBJ1-2|TRBV7-2|-
CASSEQVYYGYTF
>TRBJ2-7|TRBV24-1|many
CATSDSRSGAYEQYF
>TRBJ1-1|TRBV6-1|few
CASSEIRTAEAFF
>TRBJ1-6|TRBV20-1|few
CSARKGQGNSPLHF
>TRBJ2-1|TRBV5-4|-
CASSLQGHSYNEQFF
>TRBJ1-1|TRBV29-1|-
CSVAFFDSYTEAFF
>TRBJ1-3|TRBV21-1|-
CASSPPTGRYSGNTIYF
>TRBJ2-2|TRBV5-1|few
CASSLGRGPNTGELFF
>TRBJ1-3|TRBV7-9|few
CASSFTPAGNTIYF
>TRBJ2-3|TRBV5-6|few
CASSLERGNTDTQYF
>TRBJ2-7|TRBV20-1|-
CSPWGGGSPNEQYF
>-|TRBV6-6|-
CASSPTYNEQYF
>TRBJ1-4|TRBV18|few
CASSPSGTVDEKLFF
>TRBJ2-2|TRBV29-1|-
CSGVSGHHGELFF
>TRBJ2-2|TRBV28|-
CACDTVNTGELFF
>-|TRBV20-1|-
CSARSRLAGGLPNEQYF
>TRBJ2-3|TRBV9|-
CASSYGQAVTDTQYF
>TRBJ2-2|TRBV20-1|-
CSARFAGGPTGELFF
>TRBJ2-3|TRBV12-5|-
CASGLTYRSGTDTQYF